Described below is a single TCR beta chain sequence and its context. At one of its ends the junction is not consistent with the germline gene, which may arise from a read error. Per the original methods: Estimates of nucleated cell counts were drawn from the amplification of reference gene primers. Sequenced by immunoSEQ multiplex PCR; TCRdb stores in-frame clones only, minus some. V and J calls and clone size follow that table, whereas D and trimming were derived from the DNA. The sample records over 250,000 clones, 85% being singletons. The CDR3 is 14 amino acids. These data originate in a study of blood T cell repertoires in COVID-19. Whole-study context: Specimens from acute and convalescent COVID-19 originated in the United States, Italy and Spain. T cells, B-cell-depleted T cells, or PBMCs supplied cDNA or gDNA.

The receptor was isolated from a man aged 45-65 years with active or convalescent COVID-19. Material for sequencing was peripheral blood. V usage is TRBV5-3 and J usage is TRBJ1-5, with 9 nucleotides matching TRBD1. TRBV5-3 counts as an open reading frame of uncertain function. The CDR3 nucleotides are TGTGTCAGAAGAAACAGACAGGGGGGTCAGCCCCAGCATTTT. Translated: CVRRNRQGGQPQHF.